This is a list of T cell receptor beta chains from one sample in a study of T cells in Graves' hyperthyroidism and ophthalmopathy. Each CDR3 protein is one row after TCRdb ran MiXCR on the multiplex PCR reads. This table holds around 600,000 distinct CDR3 sequences, 12% to 15% found once. What was sequenced was blood. Receptor source: a woman between 18 and 30 years old with Graves' ophthalmopathy. Both conserved end residues are part of each CDR3. D genes are given only for firm matches. Clone size is stated in some rows and not others, as once, few, many or a class when expanded.

>TRBJ2-1|TRBV28|many|NA
CASSSRAGDSVGNEQFF
TGTGCCAGCAGTTCCCGGGCGGGGGACAGTGTCGGCAATGAGCAGTTCTTC
>TRBJ1-5|TRBV28|few|NA
CASSGPAWAKSNQPQHF
TGTGCCAGCAGTGGCCCGGCGTGGGCGAAGAGCAATCAGCCCCAGCATTTT
>TRBJ2-7|TRBV27|NA|TRBD1
CASSPYRTGGEQYF
TGTGCCAGCAGCCCATATAGGACAGGGGGCGAGCAGTACTTC
>TRBJ2-7|TRBV20-1|many|NA
CSAREINSYEQYF
TGCAGTGCTAGAGAGATTAACTCCTACGAGCAGTACTTC
>TRBJ1-1|TRBV15|few|NA
CATSRGGTTEAFF
TGTGCCACCAGCAGAGGGGGAACCACTGAAGCTTTCTTT
>TRBJ1-5|TRBV7-2|NA|TRBD1
CASSSAGTGSIQPQHF
TGTGCCAGCAGCTCAGCAGGGACAGGGAGTATACAGCCCCAGCATTTT
>TRBJ2-3|TRBV7-9|many|NA
CASLERSYTDTQYF
TGTGCCAGTCTGGAGCGGTCCTACACAGATACGCAGTATTTT
>TRBJ1-5|TRBV20-1|many|NA
CSARMGYGQPQHF
TGCAGTGCTAGGATGGGTTACGGACAGCCCCAGCATTTT
>TRBJ2-3|TRBV19|many|TRBD2
CASSSRLAGGDTQYF
TGTGCCAGTAGTTCCCGTCTAGCGGGAGGAGATACGCAGTATTTT
>TRBJ2-7|TRBV5-6|NA|TRBD1
CASASQGAYEQYF
TGTGCCAGCGCTAGCCAGGGGGCATACGAGCAGTACTTC
>TRBJ2-3|TRBV28|few|NA
CASTIADLTDTQYF
TGTGCCAGCACAATAGCGGACCTTACAGATACGCAGTATTTT
>TRBJ1-1|TRBV19|many|TRBD1
CASSIGGTGRTEAFF
TGTGCCAGTAGTATTGGCGGGACAGGGAGGACTGAAGCTTTCTTT
>TRBJ2-6|TRBV12-3/TRBV12-4|many|NA
CASRDGGANVLTF
TGTGCCAGCAGGGACGGTGGGGCCAACGTCCTGACTTTC
>TRBJ2-3|TRBV11-2|NA|TRBD2
CASSRWEGTSGRADTQYF
TGTGCCAGCAGCCGCTGGGAGGGGACTAGCGGGAGGGCGGATACGCAGTATTTT
>TRBJ1-5|TRBV11-3|many|NA
CASSYRQRYSNQPQHF
TGTGCCAGCAGCTATCGACAGCGGTATAGCAATCAGCCCCAGCATTTT
>TRBJ2-6|TRBV27|few|NA
CASSLKGPDSGANVLTF
TGTGCCAGCAGTTTAAAGGGACCGGACTCTGGGGCCAACGTCCTGACTTTC
>TRBJ2-3|TRBV6-2/TRBV6-3|many|TRBD2
CASSYSTSETDTQYF
TGTGCCAGCAGTTACTCAACTAGCGAGACAGATACGCAGTATTTT
>TRBJ2-3|TRBV5-6|NA|TRBD2
CASSLAGGAGTDTQYF
TGTGCCAGCAGCTTGGCCGGGGGGGCGGGCACAGATACGCAGTATTTT
>TRBJ1-2|TRBV2|many|NA
CASSAGVGGYGYTF
TGTGCCAGCAGTGCTGGGGTAGGGGGCTATGGCTACACCTTC
>TRBJ2-7|TRBV6-1|many|NA
CASSEGRDWEQYF
TGTGCCAGCAGTGAAGGGAGGGACTGGGAGCAGTACTTC
>TRBJ1-6|TRBV10-2|few|TRBD1
CASSELGGFGQGSSPLHF
TGCGCCAGCAGTGAGTTAGGTGGATTTGGACAGGGAAGTTCACCCCTCCACTTT
>TRBJ2-7|TRBV4-3|few|TRBD1
CASSQDLPGVADRASSYEQYF
TGCGCCAGCAGCCAAGATTTACCCGGGGTTGCGGACAGGGCGAGCTCCTACGAGCAGTACTTC
>TRBJ1-6|TRBV5-8|few|NA
CASSPGGVSPLHF
TGTGCCAGCAGCCCGGGTGGGGTTTCACCCCTCCACTTT
>TRBJ2-3|TRBV3-1|many|TRBD2
CASSPSGITDTQYF
TGTGCCAGCAGCCCTAGCGGGATTACAGATACGCAGTATTTT
>TRBJ1-6|TRBV6-6|many|TRBD1
CASSYFGQGRQRSPLHF
TGTGCCAGCAGTTACTTCGGACAGGGGAGGCAGAGGTCACCCCTCCACTTT
>TRBJ1-1|TRBV3-1|many|NA
CASSQRTARRAEAFF
TGTGCCAGCAGCCAAAGGACCGCCCGACGTGCTGAAGCTTTCTTT
>TRBJ2-5|TRBV24-1|NA|TRBD2
CATSDNGLAGGPETQYF
TGTGCCACCAGTGACAACGGACTAGCGGGAGGGCCGGAGACCCAGTACTTC
>TRBJ1-2|TRBV28|many|NA
CASSRDRPLNYGYTF
TGTGCCAGCAGTCGAGACAGACCACTCAACTATGGCTACACCTTC
>TRBJ1-2|TRBV7-9|NA|NA
CASSGSERGYTF
TGTGCCAGCAGCGGATCCGAACGGGGCTACACCTTC
>TRBJ1-2|TRBV6-4|NA|TRBD1
CASRPGGTGANYGYTF
TGTGCCAGCAGGCCTGGCGGGACAGGGGCCAACTATGGCTACACCTTC
>TRBJ2-7|TRBV27|many|NA
CASRRTADRRYEQYF
TGTGCCAGCAGAAGGACAGCCGATAGAAGATACGAGCAGTACTTC
>TRBJ2-7|TRBV12-3/TRBV12-4|many|NA
CASSPPGAREQYF
TGTGCCAGCAGTCCCCCGGGGGCGCGCGAGCAGTACTTC
>TRBJ2-2|TRBV6-5|many|TRBD2
CASSYSMLAGTNTGELFF
TGTGCCAGCAGTTACTCGATGCTAGCGGGGACGAACACCGGGGAGCTGTTTTTT
>TRBJ2-2|TRBV6-1|many|TRBD2
CASISQRGSGVTGELFF
TGTGCCAGCATCTCACAGAGGGGAAGCGGGGTCACCGGGGAGCTGTTTTTT
>TRBJ2-1|TRBV10-3|NA|NA
CAISESQLPYNEQFF
TGTGCCATCAGTGAGTCACAGTTGCCCTACAATGAGCAGTTCTTC
>TRBJ2-7|TRBV7-2|many|TRBD1
CASSLGGDSQSYEQYF
TGTGCCAGCAGCTTAGGAGGGGACAGCCAGTCCTACGAGCAGTACTTC
>TRBJ2-5|TRBV12-3/TRBV12-4|many|TRBD2
CASSPRLAAKAETQYF
TGTGCCAGCAGTCCTAGACTAGCGGCCAAGGCGGAGACCCAGTACTTC
>TRBJ2-3|TRBV7-6|many|TRBD2
CASSEPQEAGGPGDTQYF
TGTGCCAGCAGCGAACCGCAAGAGGCGGGAGGGCCGGGAGATACGCAGTATTTT
>TRBJ2-6|TRBV15|NA|TRBD1
CATSRDLETGGSGANVLTF
TGTGCCACCAGCAGAGATCTCGAGACAGGGGGATCTGGGGCCAACGTCCTGACTTTC
>TRBJ2-7|TRBV20-1|many|TRBD2
CSANGRAGGSEQYF
TGCAGTGCCAACGGCCGAGCGGGAGGGAGCGAGCAGTACTTC
>TRBJ1-1|TRBV27|many|TRBD1
CASSSGQGTEAFF
TGTGCCAGCAGTTCCGGACAGGGAACTGAAGCTTTCTTT
>TRBJ2-7|TRBV20-1|many|NA
CSAPGQHEQYF
TGCAGTGCCCCCGGCCAGCACGAGCAGTACTTC
>TRBJ1-1|TRBV18|many|NA
CATQGGEDTEAFF
TGTGCCACCCAAGGGGGGGAGGACACTGAAGCTTTCTTT
>TRBJ1-3|TRBV28|NA|NA
CASSPGNVRNTIYF
TGTGCCAGCAGCCCCGGGAACGTGAGAAACACCATATATTTT
>TRBJ2-7|TRBV7-2|many|TRBD2
CASRGLAGRNEQYF
TGTGCCAGCAGGGGACTAGCGGGAAGGAACGAGCAGTACTTC
>TRBJ1-1|TRBV7-9|many|TRBD1
CASRTLRQGPNTEAFF
TGTGCCAGCAGGACACTCAGACAGGGTCCGAACACTGAAGCTTTCTTT
>TRBJ2-1|TRBV6-2/TRBV6-3|many|TRBD2
CASSYSSTSGSYNEQFF
TGTGCCAGCAGTTACTCGTCGACTAGCGGATCATACAATGAGCAGTTCTTC
>TRBJ2-5|TRBV5-1|NA|NA
CASRRRIWETQYF
TGCGCCAGCAGGAGGCGGATTTGGGAGACCCAGTACTTC
>TRBJ2-2|TRBV20-1|few|NA
CSARGRVHTGELFF
TGCAGTGCTAGAGGCAGGGTACACACCGGGGAGCTGTTTTTT